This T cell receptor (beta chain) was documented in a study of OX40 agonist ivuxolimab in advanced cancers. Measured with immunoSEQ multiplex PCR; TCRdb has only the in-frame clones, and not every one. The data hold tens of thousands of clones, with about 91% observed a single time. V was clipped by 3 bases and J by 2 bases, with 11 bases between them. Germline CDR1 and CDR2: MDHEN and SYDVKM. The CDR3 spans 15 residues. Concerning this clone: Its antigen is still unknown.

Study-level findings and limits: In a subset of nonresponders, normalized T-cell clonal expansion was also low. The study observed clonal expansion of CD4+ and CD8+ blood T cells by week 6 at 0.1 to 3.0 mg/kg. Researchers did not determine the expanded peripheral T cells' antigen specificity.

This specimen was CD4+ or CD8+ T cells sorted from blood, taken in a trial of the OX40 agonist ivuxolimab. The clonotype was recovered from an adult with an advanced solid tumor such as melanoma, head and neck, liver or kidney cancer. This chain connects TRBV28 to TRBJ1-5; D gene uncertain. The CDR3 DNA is TGTGCCAGCAGTTTGCCAGACACGGGCAATCAGCCCCAGCATTTT. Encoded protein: CASSLPDTGNQPQHF.